The 18 T cell receptor beta chains below all came from one sample that was sequenced in a study of cytomegalovirus exposure and HLA in healthy donors. Primers included in the PCR were 60 Vbeta and 13 Jbeta primers. Data came from immunoSEQ multiplex PCR; TCRdb stores just in-frame clones and leaves some out. In the table there are under 200,000 clones, 65% to 70% of which are singletons. Specimen: PBMCs. The source is a young woman in good health and CMV-seropositive.

This clone was picked up a small number of times. The chain links TRBV6-6 to TRBJ2-7, with 7 bases fitting TRBD1. This CDR3 has 14 amino acids. Per the germline V gene, CDR1 is MNHNY and CDR2 is SVGAGI (reference sequence). With 3 bases clipped from V and 7 bases from J, the junction kept 9 bases outside the gene matches. The DNA of the CDR3 is TGTGCCAGCAGTTATGGCACAGGGGTAAGAGAGCAGTACTTC. Encoded protein: CASSYGTGVREQYF.

The chain uses TRBV11-3 and TRBJ2-1; 8 bases are shared with TRBD1. CDR1 is SGHNT, CDR2 YENEEA, per germline. The length of the CDR3 is 14 residues. The ends lost 5 bases at V and 6 bases at J; junction bases unmatched: 6. In DNA, the CDR3 is TGTGCCAGCAGCACCGACAGGGGTGGCAATGAGCAGTTCTTC. It is translated as CASSTDRGGNEQFF.

The chain has TRBV28 and TRBJ1-2; D call uncertain. The V and J ends lost 4 bases and 2 bases respectively, with 8 bases between them. CDR1 is MDHEN, CDR2 SYDVKM, per germline. The CDR3 has 13 amino acids. This CDR3 reads CASSWSENYGYTF. The CDR3 nucleotides are TGTGCCAGCAGTTGGTCGGAGAACTATGGCTACACCTTC.

V is TRBV18 and J is TRBJ2-7, with TRBD1 identical over 7 bases. The CDR3 extends over 14 amino acids. Germline trimming cut 4 bases from V and 7 bases from J; bases unmatched to any gene: 10. The germline V gene encodes CDR1 KGHSH and CDR2 LQKENI. This CDR3 reads CASSLGQAQREQYF. In DNA form, the CDR3 reads TGTGCCAGCTCACTAGGACAGGCCCAACGGGAGCAGTACTTC.

This clone was detected only a few times. The rearrangement uses TRBV7-9 and TRBJ1-3; D remains unclear. V dropped 2 bases and J dropped 1 base, with 9 bases sitting between them. Germline V lookup: CDR1 SEHNR, CDR2 FQNEAQ (reference sequence). There are 15 residues in the CDR3. CDR3 in DNA: TGTGCCAGCAGCTTAAGCATAACTTCTGGAAACACCATATATTTT. Amino acid sequence: CASSLSITSGNTIYF.

A few counts support this clone. The chain combines TRBV6-5 with TRBJ2-5, with TRBD2 identical over 7 bases. The DNA end is more similar to TRBJ2-7, so the J call may be wrong. CDR3 size: 15 residues. Germline values: CDR1 MNHEY, CDR2 SVGAGI. For the CDR3, the DNA is TGTGCCAGCAGTACGAGCGGGGCGAGCTCCTACGAGCAGTACTTC. Translated, it gives CASSTSGASSYEQYF.

The chain has TRBV12-5 and TRBJ2-3; tentatively, D is TRBD1 (7 bases). V was cut by 1 base and J by 9 bases, with 14 bases left in between. Germline values: CDR1 LGHNT, CDR2 FRNRAP. The CDR3 is made up of 14 amino acids. The CDR3 spells CASGLGDPGGTQYF. For the CDR3, the DNA is TGTGCTAGTGGTTTGGGGGACCCAGGGGGGACGCAGTATTTT.

The CDR3 DNA follows: TGTGCCAGCAGCTTAAACAGGGTCACAGATACGCAGTATTTT. As protein: CASSLNRVTDTQYF. The chain uses TRBV11-3 and TRBJ2-3, with D perhaps TRBD1 (6 bases). Germline V CDR1 and CDR2: SGHNT, YENEEA. Trimming removed 2 bases at V and 2 bases at J, with 8 bases between. CDR3 length: 14 residues. Combining the CDR3 with reference TRBV11-3 and TRBJ2-3 gives the whole variable domain EAGVVQSPRYKIIEKKQPVAFWCNPISGHNTLYWYLQNLGQGPELLIRYENEEAVDDSQLPKDRFSAERLKGVDSTLKIQPAELGDSAVYLCASSLNRVTDTQYFGPGTRLTVL.

The chain employs TRBV15 and TRBJ2-1; TRBD2 matches 8 bases. The CDR3 covers 15 residues. In germline, CDR1 is LNHNV, CDR2 YYDKDF (reference sequence). After removal of 6 bases from V and 9 bases from J, the junction contained 13 bases not matched to a gene. The CDR3 sequence is CATRPPGLGKLEQFF. The CDR3 DNA is TGTGCCACCAGACCCCCGGGACTAGGTAAACTTGAGCAGTTCTTC. The full variable domain, completed using reference TRBV15 and TRBJ2-1, is DAMVIQNPRYQVTQFGKPVTLSCSQTLNHNVMYWYQQKSSQAPKLLFHYYDKDFNNEADTPDNFQSRRPNTSFCFLDIRSPGLGDTAMYLCATRPPGLGKLEQFFGPGTRLTVL.

The chain recombines TRBV6-5 with TRBJ1-2, with 10 nucleotides matching TRBD1. Germline-derived CDR1 and CDR2 are MNHEY and SVGAGI. CDR3 size: 13 residues. The V and J ends lost 5 bases and 7 bases, in that order; junction bases with no gene match: 4. The CDR3 sequence: CASSEGQGLGYTF. The DNA of the CDR3 is TGTGCCAGCAGTGAGGGACAGGGGCTTGGCTACACCTTC.

The V gene is TRBV29-1, the J gene TRBJ1-2; 7 bases are shared with TRBD1. This CDR3 is 12 amino acids long. Germline CDR1 is SQVTM and CDR2 is ANQGSEA. V shed 4 bases, J shed 5 bases, and the junction held 4 bases outside the gene matches. CDR3 in amino acids: CSVAGQEYGYTF. Written as DNA, the CDR3 is TGCAGCGTTGCCGGACAGGAGTATGGCTACACCTTC.

The V gene is TRBV6-5, the J gene TRBJ2-7, with D perhaps matching TRBD2 (6 bases). The V end lost 7 bases, the J end lost 3 bases, and 13 bases lay between the germline ends. The CDR3 runs to 13 residues. Germline loops: CDR1 MNHEY, CDR2 SVGAGI. Here the CDR3 reads CASKPGLDYEQYF. CDR3 DNA: TGTGCCAGCAAGCCGGGACTGGACTACGAGCAGTACTTC.

This clone showed up just a few times. This chain links TRBV5-4 with TRBJ2-7, with TRBD2 matching 14 bases. CDR3 length equals 19 residues. Germline lookup yields CDR1 SGHNT and CDR2 YYREEE (reference sequence). After removal of 2 bases from V and 2 bases from J, the junction contained 12 bases not matched to a gene. CDR3 residues: CASSFSRLAGGINPYEQYF. The CDR3 DNA is TGTGCCAGCAGCTTCTCCCGACTAGCGGGAGGGATAAACCCCTACGAGCAGTACTTC.

In its sample, this clone was seen a few times. The V and J genes are TRBV7-9 and TRBJ1-1; D is ambiguous. V gave up 5 bases and J gave up 4 bases, with 17 bases separating them. Germline V CDR1 and CDR2: SEHNR, FQNEAQ (reference sequence). The CDR3 is made up of 15 amino acids. The CDR3 bases are TGTGCCAGCAGCCGCTCTGCCAGCGCGCTCACTGAAGCTTTCTTT. Protein product: CASSRSASALTEAFF.

The CDR3: CALGAGSGNTIYF. CDR3 in DNA: TGTGCCTTAGGGGCCGGCTCTGGAAACACCATATATTTT. This chain links TRBV30 with TRBJ1-3; a possible D gene is TRBD1 (5 bases). Germline V lookup: CDR1 GTSNPN, CDR2 SVGIG (reference sequence). V lost 7 bases, J lost 0 bases, and 10 bases lay in between. The length of the CDR3 is 13 residues.

The table lists this clone with a count of one. This chain links TRBV30 with TRBJ1-1; no clear D gene. Deletions cut 3 bases from V and 4 bases from J, with 9 bases between. Per the germline V gene, CDR1 is GTSNPN and CDR2 is SVGIG (reference sequence). The CDR3 is made up of 12 amino acids. CDR3 sequence (DNA): TGTGCCTGGAGGGGAGGTTCCACTGAAGCTTTCTTT. Residues: CAWRGGSTEAFF.

The gene calls are TRBV7-9 and TRBJ1-2; D unresolved. The CDR3 totals 12 residues. V was pared by 5 bases and J by 8 bases, with 12 bases between. From germline, CDR1 is SEHNR and CDR2 FQNEAQ (reference sequence). The CDR3 is CASSVRNYGYTF. Written as DNA, the CDR3 is TGTGCCAGCAGCGTGCGGAATTACGGCTACACCTTC.

The chain employs TRBV13 and TRBJ1-2; TRBD1 might be the D (6 bases). The germline gives CDR1 PRHDT, CDR2 FYEKMQ (reference sequence). Trimming pared 0 bases from V and 2 bases from J, leaving 10 bases between. The CDR3 totals 15 residues. CDR3 nucleotides: TGTGCCAGCAGCTTAGGCCGCAGGGGCAACTATGGCTACACCTTC. Its translation is CASSLGRRGNYGYTF.